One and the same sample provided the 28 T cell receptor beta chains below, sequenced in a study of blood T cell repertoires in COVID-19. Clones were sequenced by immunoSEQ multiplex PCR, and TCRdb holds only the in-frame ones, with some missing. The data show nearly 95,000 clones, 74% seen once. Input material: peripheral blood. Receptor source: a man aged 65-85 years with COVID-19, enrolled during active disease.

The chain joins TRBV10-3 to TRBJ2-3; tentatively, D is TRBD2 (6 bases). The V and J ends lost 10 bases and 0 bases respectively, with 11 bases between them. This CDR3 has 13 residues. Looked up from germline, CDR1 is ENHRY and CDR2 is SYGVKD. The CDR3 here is CATLGSSTDTQYF. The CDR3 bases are TGTGCCACCCTCGGGAGTAGCACAGATACGCAGTATTTT.

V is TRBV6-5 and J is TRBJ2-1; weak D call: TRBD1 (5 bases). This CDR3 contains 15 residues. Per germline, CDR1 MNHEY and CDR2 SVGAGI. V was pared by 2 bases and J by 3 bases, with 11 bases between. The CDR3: CASSYTDTLYNEQFF. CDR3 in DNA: TGTGCCAGCAGTTACACGGACACGCTCTACAATGAGCAGTTCTTC.

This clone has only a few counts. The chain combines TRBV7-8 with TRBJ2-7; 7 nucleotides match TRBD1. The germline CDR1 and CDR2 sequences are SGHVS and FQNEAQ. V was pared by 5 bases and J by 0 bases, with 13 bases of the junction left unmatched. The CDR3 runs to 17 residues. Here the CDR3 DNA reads TGTGCCAGCAGCCCCCGTACAGGGGCGCTCCCCTCCTACGAGCAGTACTTC. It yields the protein CASSPRTGALPSYEQYF.

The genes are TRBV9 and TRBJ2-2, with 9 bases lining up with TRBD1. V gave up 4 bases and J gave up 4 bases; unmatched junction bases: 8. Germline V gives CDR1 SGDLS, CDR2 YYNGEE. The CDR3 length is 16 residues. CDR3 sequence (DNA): TGTGCCAGCAGCATCACAGGGGGCGTAGGCACCGGGGAGCTGTTTTTT. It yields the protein CASSITGGVGTGELFF.

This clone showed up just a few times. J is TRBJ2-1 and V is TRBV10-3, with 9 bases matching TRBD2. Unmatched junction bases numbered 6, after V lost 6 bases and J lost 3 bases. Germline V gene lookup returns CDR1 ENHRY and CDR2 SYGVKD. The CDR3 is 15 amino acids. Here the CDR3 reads CAISETSGDYNEQFF. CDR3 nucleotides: TGTGCCATCAGCGAGACTAGCGGAGACTACAATGAGCAGTTCTTC.

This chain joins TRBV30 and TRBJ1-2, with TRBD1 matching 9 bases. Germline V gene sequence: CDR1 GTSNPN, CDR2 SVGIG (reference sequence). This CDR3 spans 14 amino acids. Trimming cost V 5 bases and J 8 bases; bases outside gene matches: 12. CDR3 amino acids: CAWGVQGAQRGYTF. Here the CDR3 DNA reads TGTGCCTGGGGAGTACAGGGGGCCCAGAGGGGCTACACCTTC.

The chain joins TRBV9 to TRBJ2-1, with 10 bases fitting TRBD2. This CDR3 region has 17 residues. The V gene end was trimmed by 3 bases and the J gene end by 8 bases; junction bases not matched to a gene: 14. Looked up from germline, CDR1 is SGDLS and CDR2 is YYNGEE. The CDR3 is CASSGGLSGRALDEQFF. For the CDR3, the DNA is TGTGCCAGCAGCGGGGGCCTAAGCGGGAGGGCCCTCGATGAGCAGTTCTTC.

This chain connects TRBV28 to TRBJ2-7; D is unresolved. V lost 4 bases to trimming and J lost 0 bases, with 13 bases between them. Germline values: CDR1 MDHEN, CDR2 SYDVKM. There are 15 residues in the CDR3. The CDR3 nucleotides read TGTGCCAGCAGTTGGGCTATAGAGAGCTCCTACGAGCAGTACTTC. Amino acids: CASSWAIESSYEQYF.

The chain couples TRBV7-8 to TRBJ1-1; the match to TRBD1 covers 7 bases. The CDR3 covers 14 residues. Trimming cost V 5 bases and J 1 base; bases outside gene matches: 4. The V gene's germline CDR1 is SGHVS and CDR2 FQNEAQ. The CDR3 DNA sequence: TGTGCCAGCAGCCTCAGACAGGGGAACACTGAAGCTTTCTTT. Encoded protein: CASSLRQGNTEAFF. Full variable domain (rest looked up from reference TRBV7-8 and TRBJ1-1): GAGVSQSPRYKVAKRGQDVALRCDPISGHVSLFWYQQALGQGPEFLTYFQNEAQLDKSGLPSDRFFAERPEGSVSTLKIQRTQQEDSAVYLCASSLRQGNTEAFFGQGTRLTVV.

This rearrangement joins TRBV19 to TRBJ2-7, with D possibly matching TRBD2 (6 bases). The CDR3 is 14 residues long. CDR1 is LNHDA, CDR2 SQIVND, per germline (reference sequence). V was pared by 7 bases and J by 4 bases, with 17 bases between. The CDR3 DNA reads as TGTGCCAGTACCCCTGGGGGGTCGGGATACGAGCAGTACTTC. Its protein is CASTPGGSGYEQYF.

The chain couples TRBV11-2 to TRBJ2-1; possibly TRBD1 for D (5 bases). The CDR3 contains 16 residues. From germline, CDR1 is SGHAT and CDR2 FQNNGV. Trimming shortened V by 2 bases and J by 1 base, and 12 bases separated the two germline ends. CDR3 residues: CASSLLGGASYNEQFF. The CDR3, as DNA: TGTGCCAGCAGCTTATTAGGTGGGGCTTCCTACAATGAGCAGTTCTTC.

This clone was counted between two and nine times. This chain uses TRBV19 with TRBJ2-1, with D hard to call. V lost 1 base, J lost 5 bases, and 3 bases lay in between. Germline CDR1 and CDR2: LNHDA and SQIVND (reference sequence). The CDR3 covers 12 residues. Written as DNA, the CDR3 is TGTGCCAGTAGTATAGTCAACAATGAGCAGTTCTTC. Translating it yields CASSIVNNEQFF.

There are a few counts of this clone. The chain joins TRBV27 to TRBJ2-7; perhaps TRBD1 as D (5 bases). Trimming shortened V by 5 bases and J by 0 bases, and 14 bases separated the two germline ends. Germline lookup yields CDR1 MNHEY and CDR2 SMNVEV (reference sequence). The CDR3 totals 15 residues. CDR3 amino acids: CASSPPQDTSYEQYF. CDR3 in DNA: TGTGCCAGCAGTCCCCCCCAGGACACCTCCTACGAGCAGTACTTC.

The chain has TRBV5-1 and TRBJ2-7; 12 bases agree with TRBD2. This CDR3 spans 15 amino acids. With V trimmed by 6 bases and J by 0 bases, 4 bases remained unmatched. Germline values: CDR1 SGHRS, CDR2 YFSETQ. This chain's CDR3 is CASTLTSGSSYEQYF. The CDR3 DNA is TGCGCCAGCACCCTGACTAGCGGGAGCTCCTACGAGCAGTACTTC.

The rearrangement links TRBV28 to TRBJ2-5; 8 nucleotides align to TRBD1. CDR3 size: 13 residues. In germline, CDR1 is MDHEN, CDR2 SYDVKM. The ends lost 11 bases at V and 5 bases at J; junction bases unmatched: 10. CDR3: CASGQVHLETQYF. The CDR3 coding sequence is TGTGCCTCGGGACAGGTCCATCTCGAGACCCAGTACTTC.

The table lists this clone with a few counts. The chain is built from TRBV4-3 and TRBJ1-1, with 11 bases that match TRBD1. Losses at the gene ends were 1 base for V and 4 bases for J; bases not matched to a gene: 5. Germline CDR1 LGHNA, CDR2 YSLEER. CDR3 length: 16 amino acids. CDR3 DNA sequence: TGCGCCAGCAGCCAAGTCGCCGGGACAGGGGGCACTGAAGCTTTCTTT. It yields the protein CASSQVAGTGGTEAFF.

CDR3 sequence (DNA): TGTGCCACCAGCAGAGTCGGGGGGCTTAACACTGAAGCTTTCTTT. Its protein product is CATSRVGGLNTEAFF. V usage is TRBV15 and J usage is TRBJ1-1, with D maybe TRBD1 (6 bases). The ends were cut back, 1 base at V and 2 bases at J, with 11 bases in the middle. Germline-derived CDR1 and CDR2 are LNHNV and YYDKDF (reference sequence). The CDR3 is 15 residues long.

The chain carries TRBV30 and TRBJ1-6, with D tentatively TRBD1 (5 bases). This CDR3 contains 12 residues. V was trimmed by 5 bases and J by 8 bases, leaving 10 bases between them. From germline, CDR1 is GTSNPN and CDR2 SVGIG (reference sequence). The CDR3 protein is CAWSDTYSPLHF. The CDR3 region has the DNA TGTGCCTGGTCGGACACCTATTCACCCCTCCACTTT.

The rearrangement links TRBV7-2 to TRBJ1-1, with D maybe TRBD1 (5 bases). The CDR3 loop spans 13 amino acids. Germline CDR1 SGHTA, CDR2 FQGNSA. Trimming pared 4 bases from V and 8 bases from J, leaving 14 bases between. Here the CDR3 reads CASSSPGGYEAFF. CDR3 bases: TGTGCCAGCAGCTCGCCGGGGGGGTACGAAGCTTTCTTT.

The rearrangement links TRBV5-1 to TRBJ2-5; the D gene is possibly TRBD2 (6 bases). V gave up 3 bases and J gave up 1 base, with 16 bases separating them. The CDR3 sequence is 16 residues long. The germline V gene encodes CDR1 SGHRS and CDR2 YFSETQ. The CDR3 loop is CASSWGTGGAQETQYF. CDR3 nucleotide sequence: TGCGCCAGCAGCTGGGGAACCGGGGGAGCCCAAGAGACCCAGTACTTC.

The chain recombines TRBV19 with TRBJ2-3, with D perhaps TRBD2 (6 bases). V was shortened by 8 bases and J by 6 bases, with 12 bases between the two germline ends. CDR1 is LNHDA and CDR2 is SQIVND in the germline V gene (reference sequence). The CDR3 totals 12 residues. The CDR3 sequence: CASGGTRDTQYF. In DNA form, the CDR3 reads TGTGCCAGTGGAGGGACTCGTGATACGCAGTATTTT.

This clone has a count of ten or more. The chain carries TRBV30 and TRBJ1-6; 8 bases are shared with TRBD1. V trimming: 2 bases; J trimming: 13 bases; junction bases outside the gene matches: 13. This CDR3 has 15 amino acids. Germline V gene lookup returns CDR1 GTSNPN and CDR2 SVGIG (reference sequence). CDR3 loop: CAWSWTGQGLWPLHF. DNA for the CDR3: TGTGCCTGGAGTTGGACAGGACAGGGCCTGTGGCCCCTCCACTTT.

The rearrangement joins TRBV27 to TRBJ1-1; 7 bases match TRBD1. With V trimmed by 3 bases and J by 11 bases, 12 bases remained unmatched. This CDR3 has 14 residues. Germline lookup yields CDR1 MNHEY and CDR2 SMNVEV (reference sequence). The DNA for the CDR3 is TGTGCCAGCAGTTTGGGACAGACCTATAAGGGGGCTTTCTTT. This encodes CASSLGQTYKGAFF.

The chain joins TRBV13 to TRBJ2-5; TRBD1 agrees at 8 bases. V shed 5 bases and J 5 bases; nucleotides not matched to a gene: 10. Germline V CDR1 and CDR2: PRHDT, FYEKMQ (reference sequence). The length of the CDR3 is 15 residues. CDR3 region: CASSTTTGVVETQYF. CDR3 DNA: TGTGCCAGCAGCACAACGACAGGGGTGGTGGAGACCCAGTACTTC. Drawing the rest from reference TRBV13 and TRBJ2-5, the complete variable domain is AAGVIQSPRHLIKEKRETATLKCYPIPRHDTVYWYQQGPGQDPQFLISFYEKMQSDKGSIPDRFSAQQFSDYHSELNMSSLELGDSALYFCASSTTTGVVETQYFGPGTRLLVL.

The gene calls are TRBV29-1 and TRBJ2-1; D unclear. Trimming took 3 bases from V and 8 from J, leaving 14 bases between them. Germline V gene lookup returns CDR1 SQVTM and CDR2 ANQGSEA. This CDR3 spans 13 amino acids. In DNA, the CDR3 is TGCAGCGTTGAGAGCGTCAGTAAGGATGAGCAGTTCTTC. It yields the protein CSVESVSKDEQFF.

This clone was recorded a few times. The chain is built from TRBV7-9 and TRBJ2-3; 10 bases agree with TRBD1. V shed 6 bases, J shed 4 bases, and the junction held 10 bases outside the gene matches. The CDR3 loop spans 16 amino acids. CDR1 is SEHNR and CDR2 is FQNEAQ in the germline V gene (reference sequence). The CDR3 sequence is CASSFAGTGVADTQYF. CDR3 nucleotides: TGTGCCAGCAGTTTCGCCGGGACAGGGGTTGCAGATACGCAGTATTTT.

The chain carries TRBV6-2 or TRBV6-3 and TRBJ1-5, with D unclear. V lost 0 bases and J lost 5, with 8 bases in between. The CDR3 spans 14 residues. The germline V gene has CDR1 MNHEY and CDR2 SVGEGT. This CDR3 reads CASSYSSPDQPQHF. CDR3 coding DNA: TGTGCCAGCAGTTACTCAAGCCCCGATCAGCCCCAGCATTTT.

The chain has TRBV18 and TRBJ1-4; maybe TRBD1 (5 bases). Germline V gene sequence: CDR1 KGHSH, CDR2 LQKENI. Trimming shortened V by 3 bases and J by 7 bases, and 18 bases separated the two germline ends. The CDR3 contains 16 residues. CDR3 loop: CASSPIPPGVGEKLFF. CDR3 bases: TGTGCCAGCTCACCTATACCCCCGGGGGTAGGTGAAAAACTGTTTTTT.